The source of this T cell receptor (beta chain) is a study of T cell repertoires in cytomegalovirus infection. Study in general: It can be stated that public TCR beta signatures indicated CMV infection as well as a matching HLA type. Findings of the study overall: Cumulative public TCR beta family frequency identified CMV carriers with the relevant HLA. In two of eight donors, the top clonotype was HLA-C-restricted CMV-specific.

This clonotype appeared many times. What it binds is not known. TCRdb itself ran the reads through MiXCR, one entry per CDR3 protein. The sample gives around 630,000 distinct CDR3 sequences, around 24% of which show up once; around 7.6% is in the top ten. The CDR3 length is 16 residues. The ends were cut back, 2 bases at V and 0 bases at J, with 14 bases in the middle. Germline values: CDR1 SGHVS, CDR2 FNYEAQ. The sequenced material came from CD8+ T cells from PBMCs. This TCR derives from a human donor in good health (CMV status not recorded). Some clones in this sample may be carry-over from other donors' samples. The chain recombines TRBV7-6 with TRBJ2-7; possibly TRBD1 for D (6 bases). The CDR3 sequence is CASSLKAGESSYEQYF. As DNA, the CDR3 is TGTGCCAGCAGCTTAAAAGCAGGGGAGAGCTCCTACGAGCAGTACTTC.